A single sample is the source of the 16 T cell receptor beta chains below, sequenced in a study of T cell changes during pregnancy in multiple sclerosis. Assay: immunoSEQ multiplex PCR; the TCRdb copy retains only in-frame clones and omits some. The table includes around 30,000 clones, more than 85% detected once. The source material was CD4+ T cells from peripheral blood mononuclear cells, sampled in the second trimester of pregnancy. The receptors shown here come from a female donor with multiple sclerosis, enrolled in a pregnancy study.

This chain uses TRBV6-5 with TRBJ1-5; a weak D match, TRBD1 (5 bases). The CDR3 is 16 amino acids. Germline lookup yields CDR1 MNHEY and CDR2 SVGAGI. Trimming stripped 2 bases from V and 2 bases from J, with 13 bases between. The CDR3 here is CASSYSSGGGNQPQHF. In DNA form, the CDR3 reads TGTGCCAGCAGTTACAGCAGTGGGGGGGGCAATCAGCCCCAGCATTTT.

J is TRBJ2-1 and V is TRBV5-1; D perhaps matches TRBD2 (6 bases). CDR1 is SGHRS and CDR2 is YFSETQ in the germline V gene. With 1 base removed from V and 9 bases from J, the gap between germline ends came to 20 bases. The CDR3 contains 16 residues. CDR3 sequence (DNA): TGCGCCAGCAGCTTGATTTTGACACGTGCCGGGGGTGAGCAGTTCTTC. Its protein is CASSLILTRAGGEQFF.

The chain employs TRBV2 and TRBJ2-1, with D perhaps matching TRBD2 (7 bases). The CDR3 has 19 residues. The V gene's germline CDR1 is SNHLY and CDR2 FYNNEI. V lost 2 bases to trimming and J lost 2 bases, with 22 bases between them. The CDR3 DNA follows: TGTGCCAGCAGTGAAAGGCAGGGGAGGGGTGACTACACCTACAATGAGCAGTTCTTC. Protein sequence: CASSERQGRGDYTYNEQFF.

The chain recombines TRBV9 with TRBJ2-1, with D maybe TRBD2 (6 bases). Germline assignment: CDR1 SGDLS and CDR2 YYNGEE. The CDR3 covers 16 residues. The V gene lost 2 bases and the J gene lost 2 bases, with 14 bases spanning the gap. CDR3 loop: CASSVSVRGAYNEQFF. CDR3 nucleotide sequence: TGTGCCAGCAGCGTTTCTGTGCGGGGAGCCTACAATGAGCAGTTCTTC.

The J gene is TRBJ1-3, the V gene TRBV2; D is ambiguous. Deletions cut 7 bases from V and 2 bases from J, with 21 bases between. This CDR3 is built from 17 residues. CDR1 and CDR2 (germline): SNHLY, FYNNEI. CDR3 amino acids: CASTAGRRDETGNTIYF. As DNA, the CDR3 is TGTGCCAGCACGGCGGGCAGGCGAGATGAGACTGGAAACACCATATATTTT.

The chain employs TRBV7-9 and TRBJ2-6; D is uncertain. The CDR3 sequence is 19 residues long. In germline, CDR1 is SEHNR, CDR2 FQNEAQ (reference sequence). V was shortened by 2 bases and J by 0 bases, with 17 bases between the two germline ends. The CDR3 region has the DNA TGTGCCAGCAGCTTAAGCTTGGGCAGAATGTCCTCTGGGGCCAACGTCCTGACTTTC. Amino acids: CASSLSLGRMSSGANVLTF.

This rearrangement joins TRBV11-2 to TRBJ1-2; D is uncertain. The CDR3 length is 13 residues. Germline V gives CDR1 SGHAT, CDR2 FQNNGV. V lost 1 base to trimming and J lost 4 bases, with 7 bases between them. The CDR3 nucleotides are TGTGCCAGCAGCTTAGGAACAGCCTATGGCTACACCTTC. The encoded protein is CASSLGTAYGYTF. Complete variable domain (other parts from reference TRBV11-2 and TRBJ1-2): EAGVAQSPRYKIIEKRQSVAFWCNPISGHATLYWYQQILGQGPKLLIQFQNNGVVDDSQLPKDRFSAERLKGVDSTLKIQPAKLEDSAVYLCASSLGTAYGYTFGSGTRLTVV.

The CDR3 DNA sequence: TGTGCCAGCAGTTTTCGCCGGGGGGCCTCGAACACCGGGGAGCTGTTTTTT. The encoded protein is CASSFRRGASNTGELFF. This chain links TRBV27 with TRBJ2-2; D perhaps matches TRBD2 (7 bases). Germline CDR1 reads MNHEY; CDR2 reads SMNVEV (reference sequence). CDR3 length: 17 amino acids. V dropped 3 bases and J dropped 0 bases, with 14 bases sitting between them.

The chain uses TRBV9 and TRBJ2-6; TRBD1 is a possible D gene (5 bases). CDR3 length equals 15 residues. Trimming shortened V by 0 bases and J by 4 bases, and 8 bases separated the two germline ends. Per the germline V gene, CDR1 is SGDLS and CDR2 is YYNGEE. DNA for the CDR3: TGTGCCAGCAGCGTAGTAGGGGCCGGGGCCAACGTCCTGACTTTC. Translating gives CASSVVGAGANVLTF.

V and J are TRBV5-4 and TRBJ2-7; 7 bases line up with TRBD2. The germline V gene has CDR1 SGHNT and CDR2 YYREEE (reference sequence). V shed 0 bases, J shed 4 bases, and the junction held 7 bases outside the gene matches. The CDR3 is 15 residues long. This CDR3 is CASSLGGRAGYEQYF. DNA for the CDR3: TGTGCCAGCAGCTTGGGGGGGAGGGCCGGTTACGAGCAGTACTTC.

V usage is TRBV9 and J usage is TRBJ2-5; 8 nucleotides agree with TRBD1. V lost 4 bases to trimming and J lost 4 bases; unmatched junction nucleotides: 6. The CDR3 is made up of 14 amino acids. The germline gives CDR1 SGDLS, CDR2 YYNGEE. The CDR3 here is CASSSTDRGETQYF. In DNA form, the CDR3 reads TGTGCCAGCAGCTCGACAGACAGGGGAGAGACCCAGTACTTC.

Written as DNA, the CDR3 is TGTGCCAGCAGCGTAGGCGGGACAGGGGCCTACGAGCAGTACTTC. Translating gives CASSVGGTGAYEQYF. This chain joins TRBV9 and TRBJ2-5; 10 bases line up with TRBD1. The end of the DNA aligns better with TRBJ2-7, so the J call may be wrong. Germline-derived CDR1 and CDR2 are SGDLS and YYNGEE. The CDR3 contains 15 residues.

The rearrangement links TRBV18 to TRBJ1-1; TRBD1 is a possible D gene (5 bases). The CDR3 is 14 amino acids. From germline, CDR1 is KGHSH and CDR2 LQKENI. V was cut by 1 base and J by 1 base, with 7 bases left in between. The CDR3 spells CASSPLDTNTEAFF. DNA of the CDR3: TGTGCCAGCTCACCACTGGACACGAACACTGAAGCTTTCTTT.

The V gene is TRBV18, the J gene TRBJ2-1; D may be TRBD1 (6 bases). The V and J ends lost 0 bases and 3 bases respectively, with 12 bases between them. Looked up from germline, CDR1 is KGHSH and CDR2 is LQKENI. The CDR3 is 16 amino acids. The CDR3 DNA reads TGTGCCAGCTCACCACCAAGACAGGCTAACTACAATGAGCAGTTCTTC. Residues: CASSPPRQANYNEQFF.

The chain employs TRBV29-1 and TRBJ1-2, with 9 bases fitting TRBD1. V was clipped by 6 bases and J by 6 bases; unmatched bases: 8. The germline gives CDR1 SQVTM, CDR2 ANQGSEA. The CDR3 contains 13 residues. In DNA form, the CDR3 reads TGCAGCGTCTCCCGCACAGGGGGCGATGGCTACACCTTC. It encodes CSVSRTGGDGYTF.

The chain links TRBV7-2 to TRBJ2-5, with 8 bases fitting TRBD2. This CDR3 has 15 amino acids. V shed 1 base and J 7 bases; nucleotides not matched to a gene: 8. Germline lookup yields CDR1 SGHTA and CDR2 FQGNSA. The CDR3 DNA follows: TGTGCCAGCAGCTTAGTGGTTAGCGGGAAGGGGACCCAGTACTTC. This translates into CASSLVVSGKGTQYF. Full variable domain (rest looked up from reference TRBV7-2 and TRBJ2-5): GAGVSQSPSNKVTEKGKDVELRCDPISGHTALYWYRQSLGQGLEFLIYFQGNSAPDKSGLPSDRFSAERTGGSVSTLTIQRTQQEDSAVYLCASSLVVSGKGTQYFGPGTRLLVL.